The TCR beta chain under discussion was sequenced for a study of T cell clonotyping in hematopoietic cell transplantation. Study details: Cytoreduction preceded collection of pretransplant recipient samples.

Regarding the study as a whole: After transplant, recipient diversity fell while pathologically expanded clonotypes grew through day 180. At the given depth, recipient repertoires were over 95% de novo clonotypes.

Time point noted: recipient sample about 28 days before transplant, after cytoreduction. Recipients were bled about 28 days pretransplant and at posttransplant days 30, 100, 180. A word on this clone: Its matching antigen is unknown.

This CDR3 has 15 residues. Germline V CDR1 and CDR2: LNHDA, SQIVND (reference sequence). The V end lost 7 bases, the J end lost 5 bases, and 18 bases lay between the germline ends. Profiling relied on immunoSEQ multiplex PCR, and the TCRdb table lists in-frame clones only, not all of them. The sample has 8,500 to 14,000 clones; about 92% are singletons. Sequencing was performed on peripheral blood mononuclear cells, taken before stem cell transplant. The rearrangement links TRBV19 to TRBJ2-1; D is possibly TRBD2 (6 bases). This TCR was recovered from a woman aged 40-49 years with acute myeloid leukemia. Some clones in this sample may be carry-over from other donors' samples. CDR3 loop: CASTPRGNLNNEQFF. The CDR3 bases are TGTGCCAGTACCCCGCGCGGGAACCTCAACAATGAGCAGTTCTTC.